A single sample is the source of the 8 T cell receptor beta chains below, sequenced in a study of cytomegalovirus exposure and HLA in healthy donors. It was with 60 Vbeta and 13 Jbeta primers that the PCR ran. TCRdb's table, derived via immunoSEQ multiplex PCR, lists solely in-frame clones and lacks some. Among approximately 100,000 clones listed, roughly two thirds were seen once. The sequenced sample consisted of PBMCs. The receptors stem from a female donor in good health and CMV-seronegative.

This rearrangement joins TRBV9 to TRBJ1-5, with 9 bases matching TRBD1. The junction had 8 bases not matched to a gene; V was cut back by 4 bases and J by 9 bases. From germline, CDR1 is SGDLS and CDR2 YYNGEE. The CDR3 spans 14 residues. The CDR3 DNA sequence: TGTGCCAGCAGCCCAACGACAGGGGGAGGGCCCCAGCATTTT. Its protein product is CASSPTTGGGPQHF.

There are a few counts of this clone. The chain carries TRBV9 and TRBJ2-3, with D possibly being TRBD1 (5 bases). Trimming took off 4 bases at V and 4 bases at J, with 13 bases between the two ends. The CDR3 is 14 amino acids. Germline values: CDR1 SGDLS, CDR2 YYNGEE. The CDR3 reads CASSPRLTADTQYF. The CDR3 DNA is TGTGCCAGCAGCCCAAGACTGACAGCAGATACGCAGTATTTT.

The chain joins TRBV20-1 to TRBJ2-1, with D perhaps TRBD2 (6 bases). Trimming took off 2 bases at V and 9 bases at J, with 8 bases between the two ends. CDR3 length equals 11 residues. Germline CDR1 and CDR2: DFQATT and SNEGSKA (reference sequence). CDR3 nucleotides: TGCAGTGCTAGACCTAGCGCTGAGCAGTTCTTC. Its protein product is CSARPSAEQFF.

The rearrangement links TRBV7-2 to TRBJ1-4; 7 nucleotides agree with TRBD1. CDR1 is SGHTA and CDR2 is FQGNSA in the germline V gene. V trimming: 5 bases; J trimming: 3 bases; junction bases outside the gene matches: 6. The CDR3 extends over 15 amino acids. CDR3 bases: TGTGCCAGCAGCCTACACAGGGGTGCTAATGAAAAACTGTTTTTT. The encoded protein is CASSLHRGANEKLFF. The complete variable domain, with remaining parts taken from reference TRBV7-2 and TRBJ1-4, reads GAGVSQSPSNKVTEKGKDVELRCDPISGHTALYWYRQSLGQGLEFLIYFQGNSAPDKSGLPSDRFSAERTGGSVSTLTIQRTQQEDSAVYLCASSLHRGANEKLFFGSGTQLSVL.

In this sample, this clone turned up a few times. The rearrangement uses TRBV7-9 and TRBJ1-5; D possibly corresponds to TRBD1 (6 bases). The CDR3 has 14 residues. Germline loops: CDR1 SEHNR, CDR2 FQNEAQ (reference sequence). Between the trimmed V and J ends, which lost 1 base and 9 bases, there was a span of 13 bases. The CDR3, as DNA: TGTGCCAGCAGCTTAGGGACAGACAACTGGCCCCAGCATTTT. It encodes CASSLGTDNWPQHF.

CDR3 nucleotides: TGTGCCAGCAGTTACCGTTTGACAGCGAACTATGGCTACACCTTC. It yields the protein CASSYRLTANYGYTF. J is TRBJ1-2 and V is TRBV6-5; the D gene is possibly TRBD1 (5 bases). The CDR3 totals 15 residues. Germline V gene data show CDR1 as MNHEY and CDR2 as SVGAGI. V lost 2 bases to trimming and J lost 2 bases, with 12 bases between them.

This rearrangement joins TRBV4-1 to TRBJ2-5, with 10 bases fitting TRBD2. Germline V gives CDR1 MGHRA, CDR2 YSYEKL. This CDR3 is built from 18 residues. The trim removed 5 bases at V and 1 base at J, leaving 13 bases unmatched. CDR3 region: CASSSMRGKREGQETQYF. CDR3 sequence (DNA): TGCGCCAGCAGCTCAATGCGGGGGAAGCGGGAGGGCCAAGAGACCCAGTACTTC.

The V call is TRBV1, the J call TRBJ2-7; the table names TRBD2, a call not compared with the DNA. TRBV1 has pseudogene status. CDR3 length equals 19 residues. The CDR3 coding sequence is TGCACCAGCAGCCCAAACAGTGGGATAGCGGACGGCTATTACTACGAGCAGTACTTC. Translated: CTSSPNSGIADGYYYEQYF.